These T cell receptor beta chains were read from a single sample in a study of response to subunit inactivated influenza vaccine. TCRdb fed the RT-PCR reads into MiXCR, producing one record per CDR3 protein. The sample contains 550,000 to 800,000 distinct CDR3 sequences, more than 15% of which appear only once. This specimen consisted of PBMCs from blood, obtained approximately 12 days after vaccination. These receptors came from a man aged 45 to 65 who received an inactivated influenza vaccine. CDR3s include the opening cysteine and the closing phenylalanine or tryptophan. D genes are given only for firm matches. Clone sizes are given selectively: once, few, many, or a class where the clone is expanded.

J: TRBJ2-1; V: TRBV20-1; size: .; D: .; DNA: TGCAGTGCTAGTCCGTGGACGCGGGAATACAATGAGCAGTTCTTC; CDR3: CSASPWTREYNEQFF
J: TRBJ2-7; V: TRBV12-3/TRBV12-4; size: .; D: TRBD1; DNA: TGTGCCAGCGTGTCCGGGACAGGGAACTACGAGCAGTACTTC; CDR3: CASVSGTGNYEQYF
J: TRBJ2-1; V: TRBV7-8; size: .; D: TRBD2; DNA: TGTGCCAGCAGCTTAGTAGTTTGGACTAGCGGCAATGAGCAGTTCTTC; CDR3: CASSLVVWTSGNEQFF
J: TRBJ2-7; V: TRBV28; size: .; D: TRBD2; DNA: TGTGCCAGCAGTTGGAGTTGGGGGCGGGGGGTTAACTCCTACGAGCAGTACTTC; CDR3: CASSWSWGRGVNSYEQYF
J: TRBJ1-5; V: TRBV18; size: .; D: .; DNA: TGTGCCAGCTCACCATGGTCAGACAATCAGCCCCAGCATTTT; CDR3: CASSPWSDNQPQHF
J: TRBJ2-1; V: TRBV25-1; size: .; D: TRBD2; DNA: TGTGCCAGCACTATAGGGACTAGCGGGAGTAATGAGCAGTTCTTC; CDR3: CASTIGTSGSNEQFF
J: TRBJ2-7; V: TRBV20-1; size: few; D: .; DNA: TGCAGTGCTAGGGACTCTGCCAGGTCGTTAGGTCCCTACGAGCAGTACTTC; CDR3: CSARDSARSLGPYEQYF
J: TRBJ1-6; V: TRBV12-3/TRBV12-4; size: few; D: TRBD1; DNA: TGTGCCAGCAGATCAGCAGGGACAGGGTTCTCACCCCTCCACTTT; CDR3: CASRSAGTGFSPLHF
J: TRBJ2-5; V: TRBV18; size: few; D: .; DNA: TGTGCCAGCTCACCACCCAGTGGGGGGCAATACGGGACCCAGTACTTC; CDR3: CASSPPSGGQYGTQYF
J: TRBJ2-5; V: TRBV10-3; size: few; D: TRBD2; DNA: TGTGCCATCAGTCCCAGCGGGGGATCCAAAGAGACCCAGTACTTC; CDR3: CAISPSGGSKETQYF
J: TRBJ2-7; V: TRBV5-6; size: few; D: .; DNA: TGTGCCAGCAGCTTGCTTGGGGGGCCCTACGAGCAGTACTTC; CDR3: CASSLLGGPYEQYF
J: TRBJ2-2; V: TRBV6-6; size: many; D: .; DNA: TGTGCCAGCAGTTATCGGGGTACCGGGGAGCTGTTTTTT; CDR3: CASSYRGTGELFF
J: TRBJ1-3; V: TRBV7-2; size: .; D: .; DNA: TGTGCCAGCAGCTTCGCGGGGTCAACTGGAAACACCATATATTTT; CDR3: CASSFAGSTGNTIYF
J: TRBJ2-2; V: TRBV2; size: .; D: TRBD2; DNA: TGTGCCAGCAGTTCTCGTCTCGCTAGCGGGAGGGCCCGAACCGGGGAGCTGTTTTTT; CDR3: CASSSRLASGRARTGELFF
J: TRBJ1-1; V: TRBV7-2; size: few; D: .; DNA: TGTGCCAGCAGCTCCGGGACAACCGTGAACACTGAAGCTTTCTTT; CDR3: CASSSGTTVNTEAFF
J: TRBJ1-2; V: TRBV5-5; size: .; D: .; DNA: TGTGCCAGCAGCTTCGTTTACAGCGAAAACTATGGCTACACCTTC; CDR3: CASSFVYSENYGYTF
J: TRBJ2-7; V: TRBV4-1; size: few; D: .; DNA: TGCGCCAGCAGCCAAGAATGGGACGGAAGCTCCTACGAGCAGTACTTC; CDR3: CASSQEWDGSSYEQYF
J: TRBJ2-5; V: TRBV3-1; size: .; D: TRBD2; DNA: TGTGCCAGCAGCCAGCCGGGACTAGCGATGGAGACCCAGTACTTC; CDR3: CASSQPGLAMETQYF
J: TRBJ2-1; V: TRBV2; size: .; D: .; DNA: TGTGCCAGCAGACCCGACGGGAATGAGCAGTTCTTC; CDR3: CASRPDGNEQFF
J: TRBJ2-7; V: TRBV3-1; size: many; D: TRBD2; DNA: TGTGCCAGCAGCTCGGCTAGCGGAAACTACGAGCAGTACTTC; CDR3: CASSSASGNYEQYF
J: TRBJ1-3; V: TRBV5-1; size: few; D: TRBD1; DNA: TGCGCCAGCAGCTTGGGGGACAGATTTTCCTCTGGAAACACCATATATTTT; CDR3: CASSLGDRFSSGNTIYF
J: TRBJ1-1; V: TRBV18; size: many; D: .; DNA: TGTGCCAGCTCACCACCTAACCAACCTGAAGCTTTCTTT; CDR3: CASSPPNQPEAFF